Presented here are 5 T cell receptor beta chains from one specimen sequenced in a study of shared clonotypes between healthy human individuals (dated by TCRdb to 2019 to 2021). Preparation of the library involved the immunoSEQ multiplex PCR assay. Entries here come from immuneACCESS through TCRdb and include only in-frame sequences with V and J called. Some clones fail to appear in such tables; in the studies checked, an unresolved V gene covers under half of the shortfall, and the cause of the remainder is unknown. The sample contains around 1.5 million clones, approximately 98% of them found a single time. The ten largest make up around 0.45% of the sample. The source material was naive CD4+ T cells sorted from blood. The sample's cell subset or site, from its label and the paper: CD45RA+ positively selected. These receptors all come from a man younger than 40 in good health.

The rearrangement uses TRBV2 and TRBJ2-1, with 7 bases matching TRBD2. CDR3 length: 14 residues. Germline V CDR1 and CDR2: SNHLY, FYNNEI. V shed 2 bases, J shed 5 bases, and the junction held 3 bases outside the gene matches. CDR3 sequence (DNA): TGTGCCAGCAGTGAATGGGCGGGAGACAATGAGCAGTTCTTC. Residues: CASSEWAGDNEQFF.

This chain links TRBV10-2 with TRBJ1-5; D is unclear. The germline V gene encodes CDR1 WSHSY and CDR2 SAAADI. The CDR3 totals 14 residues. V dropped 2 bases and J dropped 4 bases, with 9 bases sitting between them. For the CDR3, the DNA is TGCGCCAGCAGTGAGGTGACTCAAAATCAGCCCCAGCATTTT. It translates to CASSEVTQNQPQHF.

This clone was observed once. This same CDR3 is encoded by further DNA sequences in the sample. The V call is TRBV5-1, the J call TRBJ2-5, with 12 positions matching TRBD1. V shed 4 bases, J shed 4 bases, and the junction held 5 bases outside the gene matches. The germline V gene encodes CDR1 SGHRS and CDR2 YFSETQ. The CDR3 is 15 residues long. The CDR3 is CASSPGTGGGETQYF. The CDR3 DNA reads TGCGCCAGCAGCCCGGGGACAGGGGGCGGAGAGACCCAGTACTTC.

The chain uses TRBV15 and TRBJ2-1; possibly TRBD2 for D (5 bases). V was cut by 0 bases and J by 4 bases, with 13 bases left in between. The germline gives CDR1 LNHNV, CDR2 YYDKDF (reference sequence). There are 16 residues in the CDR3. The CDR3 DNA follows: TGTGCCACCAGCAGAGATCCGGGGAAAGTATACAATGAGCAGTTCTTC. This sequence encodes CATSRDPGKVYNEQFF. Drawing the rest from reference TRBV15 and TRBJ2-1, the complete variable domain is DAMVIQNPRYQVTQFGKPVTLSCSQTLNHNVMYWYQQKSSQAPKLLFHYYDKDFNNEADTPDNFQSRRPNTSFCFLDIRSPGLGDTAMYLCATSRDPGKVYNEQFFGPGTRLTVL.

V usage is TRBV27 and J usage is TRBJ2-7, with TRBD1 as a possible D gene (5 bases). From germline, CDR1 is MNHEY and CDR2 SMNVEV (reference sequence). The V end was cut by 5 bases, the J end by 2 bases, with 10 bases between. The CDR3 totals 13 residues. The chain's CDR3 is CASSPDNPYEQYF. CDR3 DNA: TGTGCCAGCAGTCCGGACAACCCCTACGAGCAGTACTTC.